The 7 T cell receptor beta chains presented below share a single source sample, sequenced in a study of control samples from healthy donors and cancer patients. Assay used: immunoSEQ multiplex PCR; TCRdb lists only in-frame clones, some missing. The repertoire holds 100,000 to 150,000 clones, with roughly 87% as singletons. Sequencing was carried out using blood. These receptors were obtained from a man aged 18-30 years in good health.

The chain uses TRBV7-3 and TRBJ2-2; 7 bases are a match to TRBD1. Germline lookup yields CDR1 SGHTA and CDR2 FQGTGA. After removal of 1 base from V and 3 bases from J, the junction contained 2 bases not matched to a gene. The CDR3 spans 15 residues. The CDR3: CASSLKGGDTGELFF. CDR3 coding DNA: TGTGCCAGCAGCTTAAAAGGGGGCGACACCGGGGAGCTGTTTTTT.

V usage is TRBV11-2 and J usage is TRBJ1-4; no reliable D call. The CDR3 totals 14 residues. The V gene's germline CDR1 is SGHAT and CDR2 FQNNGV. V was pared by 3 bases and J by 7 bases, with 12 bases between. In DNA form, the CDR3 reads TGTGCCAGCAGCTTGAGGACCCAAGGTGAAAAACTGTTTTTT. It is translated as CASSLRTQGEKLFF.

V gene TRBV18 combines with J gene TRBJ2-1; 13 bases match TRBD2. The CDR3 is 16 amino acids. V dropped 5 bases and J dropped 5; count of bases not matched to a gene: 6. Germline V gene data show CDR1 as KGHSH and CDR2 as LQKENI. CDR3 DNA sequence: TGTGCCAGCTCAAGGACTAGCGGGAGTGCGGACAATGAGCAGTTCTTC. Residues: CASSRTSGSADNEQFF.

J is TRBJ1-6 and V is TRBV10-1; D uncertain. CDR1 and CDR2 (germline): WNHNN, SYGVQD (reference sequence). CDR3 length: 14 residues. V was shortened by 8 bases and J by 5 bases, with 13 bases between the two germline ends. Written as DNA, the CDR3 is TGCGCCAGCCGCCGCGGAGGCGATAATTCACCCCTCCACTTT. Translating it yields CASRRGGDNSPLHF.

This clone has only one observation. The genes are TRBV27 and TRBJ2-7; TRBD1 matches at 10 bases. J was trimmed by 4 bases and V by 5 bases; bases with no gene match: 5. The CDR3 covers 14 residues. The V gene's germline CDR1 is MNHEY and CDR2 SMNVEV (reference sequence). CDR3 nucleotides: TGTGCCAGCAGTGGACAGGGGGTGGTATACGAGCAGTACTTC. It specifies CASSGQGVVYEQYF.

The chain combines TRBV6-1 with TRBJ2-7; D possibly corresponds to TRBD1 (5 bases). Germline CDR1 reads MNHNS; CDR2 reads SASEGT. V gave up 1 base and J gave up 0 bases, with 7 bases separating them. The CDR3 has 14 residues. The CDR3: CASSEDRYSYEQYF. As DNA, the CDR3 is TGTGCCAGCAGTGAAGACAGGTACTCCTACGAGCAGTACTTC.

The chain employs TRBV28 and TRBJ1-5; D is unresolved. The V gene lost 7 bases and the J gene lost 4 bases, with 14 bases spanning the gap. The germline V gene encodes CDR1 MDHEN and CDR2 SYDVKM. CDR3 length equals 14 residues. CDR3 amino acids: CASTIDAGNQPQHF. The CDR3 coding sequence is TGTGCCAGCACCATCGATGCGGGGAATCAGCCCCAGCATTTT.